Presented here are 29 T cell receptor beta chains from one specimen sequenced in a study of T cells after yellow fever vaccination. TCRdb re-called the 5' RACE reads with MiXCR, one entry per CDR3 protein. This sample has about 120,000 distinct CDR3 sequences, with approximately 7.1% found just once. The sample in question was CD4+ T cells sorted from PBMCs, obtained about 49 days after the first yellow fever vaccination. The receptors derive from a man aged 18-30 years who received the YFV17D yellow fever vaccine.

The sample holds many counts of this clonotype. The CDR3 region is CASSPGTTNEKLFF. The CDR3 coding sequence is TGTGCCAGCTCGCCAGGGACAACTAATGAAAAACTGTTTTTT. V gene TRBV18 combines with J gene TRBJ1-4, with D tentatively TRBD1 (5 bases). Deletions cut 6 bases from V and 0 bases from J, with 8 bases between. Germline assignment: CDR1 KGHSH and CDR2 LQKENI. The CDR3 contains 14 residues.

This clonotype was detected many times. The chain joins TRBV7-3 to TRBJ1-3; tentative D call: TRBD1 (5 bases). Germline values: CDR1 SGHTA, CDR2 FQGTGA. V was cut by 6 bases and J by 1 base, with 13 bases left in between. The length of the CDR3 is 15 residues. The CDR3 bases are TGTGCCAGCAGTCCTCTCTCAGGGTCTGGAAACACCATATATTTT. Amino acids: CASSPLSGSGNTIYF.

The V call is TRBV20-1, the J call TRBJ2-3, with 7 bases lining up with TRBD2. J was trimmed by 5 bases and V by 5 bases; bases with no gene match: 16. Germline CDR1 reads DFQATT; CDR2 reads SNEGSKA (reference sequence). The CDR3 spans 16 residues. The CDR3 nucleotides read TGCAGTGCTGGGGATGGATTTGCGGGGGTGGGAGATACGCAGTATTTT. This encodes CSAGDGFAGVGDTQYF.

V is TRBV20-1 and J is TRBJ2-2, with 8 bases that match TRBD2. Germline V gives CDR1 DFQATT, CDR2 SNEGSKA (reference sequence). The V and J ends lost 2 bases and 5 bases, in that order; junction bases with no gene match: 10. The CDR3 covers 16 residues. The CDR3 here is CSARPPGVAGTGELFF. As DNA, the CDR3 is TGCAGTGCTAGACCCCCCGGGGTAGCGGGGACCGGGGAGCTGTTTTTT.

This clonotype was seen a few times. The chain employs TRBV7-2 and TRBJ2-5; unclear D gene. Trimming took off 4 bases at V and 5 bases at J, with 14 bases between the two ends. The V gene's germline CDR1 is SGHTA and CDR2 FQGNSA. The CDR3 has 14 residues. The chain's CDR3 is CASSSTFRSETQYF. The CDR3 nucleotides are TGTGCCAGCAGCTCCACTTTCCGGTCGGAGACCCAGTACTTC.

This clonotype has at least ten counts. V is TRBV4-3 and J is TRBJ2-2, with D possibly matching TRBD1 (6 bases). V was pared by 0 bases and J by 5 bases, with 7 bases between. The CDR3 runs to 14 residues. CDR1 LGHNA and CDR2 YSLEER come from the germline V gene. The CDR3 here is CASSQERGTGELFF. The DNA of the CDR3 is TGCGCCAGCAGCCAAGAAAGGGGGACCGGGGAGCTGTTTTTT.

The chain is built from TRBV7-3 and TRBJ1-2; D gene unclear. Germline V gene lookup returns CDR1 SGHTA and CDR2 FQGTGA. Trimming removed 1 base at V and 3 bases at J, with 12 bases between. CDR3 size: 15 residues. Here the CDR3 reads CASSLNPGIDYGYTF. DNA of the CDR3: TGTGCCAGCAGCTTAAACCCGGGTATCGACTATGGCTACACCTTC.

This clonotype was seen ten or more times. The gene calls are TRBV18 and TRBJ1-4; 7 nucleotides line up with TRBD1. CDR1 KGHSH and CDR2 LQKENI come from the germline V gene. This CDR3 has 15 residues. Trimming took 3 bases from V and 8 from J; bases not matched to a gene: 9. The CDR3 DNA reads TGTGCCAGCTCACCGCCCGGGACAGAGCGGGAAAAACTGTTTTTT. Its protein is CASSPPGTEREKLFF.

There are many counts of this clonotype. The rearrangement links TRBV12-3 or TRBV12-4 to TRBJ1-2; no clear D. The CDR3 covers 13 residues. The V end was cut by 6 bases, the J end by 4 bases, with 12 bases between. The CDR3 spells CASRQQAGYGYTF. CDR3 nucleotides: TGTGCCAGCAGACAACAAGCAGGCTATGGCTACACCTTC.

This clonotype was detected ten times or more. The chain links TRBV2 to TRBJ2-1; 11 nucleotides agree with TRBD2. J lost 9 bases, V lost 6 bases, and 19 bases had no gene match. The CDR3 has 18 amino acids. Looked up from germline, CDR1 is SNHLY and CDR2 is FYNNEI. The CDR3 region is CASSWISGGDSGGLEQFF. For the CDR3, the DNA is TGTGCCAGCAGCTGGATTAGCGGGGGGGACTCGGGAGGGCTTGAGCAGTTCTTC. Combining the CDR3 with reference TRBV2 and TRBJ2-1 gives the whole variable domain EPEVTQTPSHQVTQMGQEVILRCVPISNHLYFYWYRQILGQKVEFLVSFYNNEISEKSEIFDDQFSVERPDGSNFTLKIRSTKLEDSAMYFCASSWISGGDSGGLEQFFGPGTRLTVL.

The chain has TRBV12-3 or TRBV12-4 and TRBJ1-5; 8 bases fit TRBD1. The CDR3 runs 14 residues. V lost 6 bases to trimming and J lost 3 bases; unmatched junction nucleotides: 4. CDR3 protein: CASSQGALNQPQHF. For the CDR3, the DNA is TGTGCCAGCAGCCAGGGGGCCCTCAATCAGCCCCAGCATTTT.

This clonotype has ten or more counts. The CDR3 nucleotides read TGTGCCAGCAGCTTAAGCGGGTTCCATAGCAATCAGCCCCAGCATTTT. This encodes CASSLSGFHSNQPQHF. The chain joins TRBV7-9 to TRBJ1-5; D gene uncertain. The V and J ends lost 2 bases and 0 bases respectively, with 11 bases between them. The length of the CDR3 is 16 residues. CDR1 is SEHNR, CDR2 FQNEAQ, per germline (reference sequence).

At least ten counts were recorded for this clonotype. The chain links TRBV7-2 to TRBJ2-2; D remains ambiguous. V lost 5 bases to trimming and J lost 5 bases, with 6 bases between them. This CDR3 is 12 amino acids long. From germline, CDR1 is SGHTA and CDR2 FQGNSA. The CDR3 DNA reads as TGTGCCAGCAGCCTCCCGACCGGGGAGCTGTTTTTT. It translates to CASSLPTGELFF.

This clonotype was counted at least ten times. The chain carries TRBV28 and TRBJ2-3, with 10 bases identical to TRBD2. J gave up 2 bases and V 5 bases, and 4 bases lay outside the gene matches. The germline V gene encodes CDR1 MDHEN and CDR2 SYDVKM. The CDR3 length is 15 residues. The CDR3 loop reads CASSLAGANTDTQYF. The CDR3 DNA reads as TGTGCCAGCAGTCTAGCGGGGGCCAACACAGATACGCAGTATTTT.

This clonotype was counted ten times or more. The J gene is TRBJ2-7, the V gene TRBV7-2, with 10 bases fitting TRBD2. Germline V gene lookup returns CDR1 SGHTA and CDR2 FQGNSA. V trimming: 4 bases; J trimming: 2 bases; junction bases outside the gene matches: 11. This CDR3 is 17 amino acids long. The DNA for the CDR3 is TGTGCCAGCAGCTCCCCACCCGGGACTAGCGTACCCTACGAGCAGTACTTC. Translation: CASSSPPGTSVPYEQYF.

This clonotype was counted ten times or more. The rearrangement joins TRBV19 to TRBJ2-1, with a possible D match to TRBD2 (6 bases). Germline V gives CDR1 LNHDA, CDR2 SQIVND (reference sequence). The CDR3 loop spans 12 amino acids. V was trimmed by 7 bases and J by 7 bases, leaving 11 bases between them. CDR3 DNA sequence: TGTGCCAGTAAGGTCCGGGGGAATGAGCAGTTCTTC. It specifies CASKVRGNEQFF.

This clonotype was seen at least ten times. The chain has TRBV2 and TRBJ2-2; D unclear. The CDR3 loop spans 15 amino acids. The V end lost 8 bases, the J end lost 1 base, and 14 bases lay between the germline ends. The germline gives CDR1 SNHLY, CDR2 FYNNEI. The CDR3: CASVRLALNTGELFF. CDR3 sequence (DNA): TGTGCCAGCGTGAGGTTGGCATTGAACACCGGGGAGCTGTTTTTT. The full variable domain, completed using reference TRBV2 and TRBJ2-2, is EPEVTQTPSHQVTQMGQEVILRCVPISNHLYFYWYRQILGQKVEFLVSFYNNEISEKSEIFDDQFSVERPDGSNFTLKIRSTKLEDSAMYFCASVRLALNTGELFFGEGSRLTVL.

This clonotype was observed a handful of times. The V gene is TRBV7-2, the J gene TRBJ1-4, with TRBD1 as a possible D gene (6 bases). CDR1 is SGHTA and CDR2 is FQGNSA in the germline V gene. The CDR3 covers 16 residues. V lost 2 bases to trimming and J lost 7 bases, with 17 bases between them. The CDR3 DNA sequence: TGTGCCAGCAGCTTAAGGGGTCGGCAGGGGATTGAAAAACTGTTTTTT. It is translated as CASSLRGRQGIEKLFF.

J is TRBJ1-3 and V is TRBV4-2; possibly TRBD1 for D (6 bases). The CDR3 is made up of 19 amino acids. Trimming left V 1 base short and J 1 base short, with 20 bases between. CDR1 is LGHNA, CDR2 YNFKEQ, per germline. DNA for the CDR3: TGTGCCAGCAGCCAAGGTGAAGGGAGGGGGGTGTTATCTGGAAACACCATATATTTT. Amino acid sequence: CASSQGEGRGVLSGNTIYF.

The J gene is TRBJ1-2, the V gene TRBV29-1; D gene uncertain. V lost 5 bases to trimming and J lost 6 bases, with 10 bases between them. Germline lookup yields CDR1 SQVTM and CDR2 ANQGSEA. This CDR3 is 11 amino acids long. This CDR3 is CSVRSLDGYTF. In DNA, the CDR3 is TGCAGCGTTAGGTCCCTCGATGGCTACACCTTC.

This clonotype was observed at least ten times. The chain joins TRBV18 to TRBJ2-1; 8 bases map to TRBD2. Germline lookup yields CDR1 KGHSH and CDR2 LQKENI. The CDR3 contains 14 residues. V lost 4 bases and J lost 4; bases outside the gene matches: 3. The CDR3 here is CASSLLAGYNEQFF. DNA for the CDR3: TGTGCCAGCTCACTTTTAGCGGGGTACAATGAGCAGTTCTTC. The full variable domain, its missing parts supplied by reference TRBV18 and TRBJ2-1, is NAGVMQNPRHLVRRRGQEARLRCSPMKGHSHVYWYRQLPEEGLKFMVYLQKENIIDESGMPKERFSAEFPKEGPSILRIQQVVRGDSAAYFCASSLLAGYNEQFFGPGTRLTVL.

This clonotype turned up a few times. The gene calls are TRBV11-1 and TRBJ2-1; 9 bases map to TRBD2. Germline lookup yields CDR1 SGHAT and CDR2 FQDESV (reference sequence). CDR3 length: 20 amino acids. Germline trimming cut 8 bases from V and 0 bases from J; bases unmatched to any gene: 20. The CDR3 region is CASPIGGGGEVPGSYNEQFF. The CDR3 nucleotides read TGTGCCAGCCCCATAGGTGGCGGGGGGGAAGTTCCAGGCTCCTACAATGAGCAGTTCTTC.

This clonotype came up many times. V gene TRBV5-1 combines with J gene TRBJ2-2; the match to TRBD1 covers 10 bases. CDR1 is SGHRS and CDR2 is YFSETQ in the germline V gene. The CDR3 runs 16 residues. Trimming took 2 bases from V and 6 from J; bases not matched to a gene: 7. Here the CDR3 DNA reads TGCGCCAGCAGCTTCCTCGGGACAGGGGTTCCCGGGGAGCTGTTTTTT. Its translation is CASSFLGTGVPGELFF.

This clonotype was found many times. This rearrangement joins TRBV5-1 to TRBJ2-7; the match to TRBD1 covers 8 bases. This CDR3 region has 14 residues. V trimming: 4 bases; J trimming: 3 bases; junction bases outside the gene matches: 6. The germline gives CDR1 SGHRS, CDR2 YFSETQ. The CDR3 DNA is TGCGCCAGCAGCAATGGACAGGGCGACTACGAGCAGTACGTC. Translating gives CASSNGQGDYEQYV.

This clonotype was observed a single time. A much larger clone is a single base away; this may be a read error. The chain combines TRBV7-2 with TRBJ2-2, with D tentatively TRBD1 or TRBD2 (5 bases each). The CDR3 is 13 residues long. Germline CDR1 reads SGHTA; CDR2 reads FQGNSA. Trimming pared 10 bases from V and 1 base from J, leaving 10 bases between. The CDR3 DNA reads as TGTGCCACCGGGGCCCAGAACACCGGGGAGCTGTTTTTT. Translated: CATGAQNTGELFF.

This clonotype was observed many times. The gene calls are TRBV15 and TRBJ1-4, with D perhaps matching TRBD1 (6 bases). The CDR3 runs 16 residues. From germline, CDR1 is LNHNV and CDR2 YYDKDF (reference sequence). V lost 3 bases to trimming and J lost 3 bases, with 14 bases between them. CDR3 in amino acids: CATSREWGAPNEKLFF. The CDR3 nucleotides read TGTGCCACCAGCAGGGAGTGGGGGGCACCTAATGAAAAACTGTTTTTT.

This clonotype was seen ten or more times. At one of its ends the junction is not consistent with the germline gene, which may arise from a read error. The genes are TRBV7-7 and TRBJ2-3, with D possibly matching TRBD2 (5 bases). This CDR3 has 14 residues. Germline V gene sequence: CDR1 SSHAT, CDR2 FNYEAQ (reference sequence). CDR3: CASSFGGLTDTQYF. CDR3 nucleotides: TGTGCTAGCAGCTTCGGTGGACTCACAGATACGCAGTATTTT.

This clonotype was counted many times. The chain uses TRBV12-3 or TRBV12-4 and TRBJ1-5, with 7 bases aligning to TRBD1. The CDR3 is 13 residues long. V gave up 5 bases and J gave up 4 bases; unmatched junction bases: 2. The DNA for the CDR3 is TGTGCCAGCAGTACGGGACAGAATCAGCCCCAGCATTTT. It specifies CASSTGQNQPQHF.

This clonotype occurred many times. The chain links TRBV20-1 to TRBJ2-7; 10 bases fit TRBD2. CDR3 length: 13 residues. Germline CDR1 reads DFQATT; CDR2 reads SNEGSKA (reference sequence). Losses at the gene ends were 6 bases for V and 6 bases for J; bases not matched to a gene: 8. The CDR3 sequence: CSATHSGGLEQYF. CDR3 nucleotides: TGCAGTGCCACGCATAGCGGGGGGCTCGAGCAGTACTTC.